A single sample gave rise to the 14 T cell receptor beta chains below, sequenced in a study of cytomegalovirus exposure and HLA in healthy donors. Primers for the PCR totalled 60 Vbeta and 13 Jbeta. Measured with immunoSEQ multiplex PCR; TCRdb has only the in-frame clones, and not every one. The sample includes over 200,000 clones, around four fifths seen only once; the top ten take 2.5% to 3.5%. Sequencing input: PBMCs. All receptors come from a woman between 55 and 75 years old in good health and CMV-seropositive.

The rearrangement uses TRBV4-1 and TRBJ2-7; 7 bases are shared with TRBD1. Per germline, CDR1 MGHRA and CDR2 YSYEKL. The CDR3 is made up of 15 amino acids. V was pared by 1 base and J by 0 bases, with 3 bases of the junction left unmatched. CDR3 DNA sequence: TGCGCCAGCAGCCAAGGGGCAGGGGGCTCCTACGAGCAGTACTTC. As protein: CASSQGAGGSYEQYF.

CDR3 sequence reads: CSVAAGPNYGYTF. DNA of the CDR3: TGCAGCGTTGCGGCAGGGCCTAACTATGGCTACACCTTC. V usage is TRBV29-1 and J usage is TRBJ1-2; maybe TRBD1 (5 bases). The V gene's germline CDR1 is SQVTM and CDR2 ANQGSEA. CDR3 size: 13 residues. Trimming cost V 4 bases and J 0 bases, with 9 bases left between them.

The chain employs TRBV7-2 and TRBJ1-6, with a tentative D call TRBD1 (6 bases). The V end was cut by 11 bases, the J end by 8 bases, with 16 bases between. The germline gives CDR1 SGHTA, CDR2 FQGNSA. The CDR3 has 13 residues. The CDR3 region has the DNA TGTGCCGCCCCTGGGACAAGGGATTCACCCCTCCACTTT. Translation: CAAPGTRDSPLHF. Combining the CDR3 with reference TRBV7-2 and TRBJ1-6 gives the whole variable domain GAGVSQSPSNKVTEKGKDVELRCDPISGHTALYWYRQSLGQGLEFLIYFQGNSAPDKSGLPSDRFSAERTGGSVSTLTIQRTQQEDSAVYLCAAPGTRDSPLHFGNGTRLTVT.

The genes are TRBV5-4 and TRBJ2-7; D may be TRBD2 (7 bases). The CDR3 runs 15 residues. V was shortened by 0 bases and J by 4 bases, with 14 bases between the two germline ends. Per the germline V gene, CDR1 is SGHNT and CDR2 is YYREEE (reference sequence). CDR3 sequence (DNA): TGTGCCAGCAGCTTGGAGGCGGGGGCCAAATACGAGCAGTACTTC. As protein: CASSLEAGAKYEQYF.

The genes are TRBV18 and TRBJ2-5; D is undetermined. This CDR3 comprises 14 residues. V lost 6 bases and J 2 bases, leaving 13 bases between the germline ends. Germline-derived CDR1 and CDR2 are KGHSH and LQKENI. The CDR3 DNA is TGTGCCAGCTCTGAACCAGTGGTTCAAGAGACCCAGTACTTC. Residues: CASSEPVVQETQYF.

The V and J genes are TRBV20-1 and TRBJ1-2; D is uncertain. The CDR3 has 11 amino acids. V lost 8 bases, J lost 8 bases, and 15 bases lay in between. The germline gives CDR1 DFQATT, CDR2 SNEGSKA (reference sequence). The CDR3 DNA is TGCAGTACCCCGGCGCCGGGGGGCTACACCTTC. Protein sequence: CSTPAPGGYTF.

The chain carries TRBV19 and TRBJ1-5, with 7 bases fitting TRBD1. The V gene's germline CDR1 is LNHDA and CDR2 SQIVND (reference sequence). The V segment lost 5 bases and the J segment 2 bases; nucleotides outside the gene matches: 9. The CDR3 runs to 16 residues. CDR3: CASSPRQGGGNQPQHF. The CDR3 DNA reads as TGTGCCAGTAGTCCTCGACAGGGTGGAGGCAATCAGCCCCAGCATTTT.

The rearrangement uses TRBV4-1 and TRBJ2-2; D is possibly TRBD1 (5 bases). Germline V gives CDR1 MGHRA, CDR2 YSYEKL. The CDR3 loop spans 13 amino acids. The V end was cut by 3 bases, the J end by 7 bases, with 9 bases between. The DNA for the CDR3 is TGCGCCAGCAGCCAGGTGACAGTCGGGGAGCTGTTTTTT. Protein product: CASSQVTVGELFF.

The chain is built from TRBV5-5 and TRBJ1-4; 8 bases align to TRBD1. With V trimmed by 1 base and J by 2 bases, 7 bases remained unmatched. Germline V CDR1 and CDR2: SGHKS, YYEKEE (reference sequence). This CDR3 comprises 17 residues. DNA for the CDR3: TGTGCCAGCAGCTTGAGGGACAGGTTTTACACTAATGAAAAACTGTTTTTT. Translated, it gives CASSLRDRFYTNEKLFF.

This clone was seen more than once but under ten times. This sequence joins TRBV25-1 and TRBJ1-3; D is unresolved. Germline V lookup: CDR1 MGHDK, CDR2 SYGVNS. The V end was cut by 3 bases, the J end by 2 bases, with 8 bases between. The CDR3 totals 14 residues. The CDR3 is CASSDTGTGNTIYF. CDR3 coding DNA: TGTGCCAGCAGTGATACCGGGACTGGAAACACCATATATTTT.

A note on this clone: The sample holds other DNA sequences that translate to the same CDR3. The genes are TRBV4-1 and TRBJ2-7; D is possibly TRBD1 (6 bases). The CDR3 sequence is 14 residues long. Trimming cost V 1 base and J 1 base, with 8 bases left between them. CDR1 is MGHRA, CDR2 YSYEKL, per germline. In DNA form, the CDR3 reads TGCGCCAGCAGCCAAGGGCAGGGGTCCTACGAGCAGTACTTC. This sequence encodes CASSQGQGSYEQYF.

The V gene is TRBV6-5, the J gene TRBJ2-2, with 8 bases identical to TRBD2. Germline V gene lookup returns CDR1 MNHEY and CDR2 SVGAGI. This CDR3 has 15 amino acids. With V trimmed by 2 bases and J by 4 bases, 3 bases remained unmatched. The chain's CDR3 is CASSYRLAGTGELFF. The CDR3 DNA is TGTGCCAGCAGTTACCGGCTAGCGGGCACCGGGGAGCTGTTTTTT.

This clone has just a few counts. This chain links TRBV18 with TRBJ1-1; a weak D match, TRBD1 (5 bases). The CDR3 extends over 14 amino acids. Trimming removed 6 bases from V and 7 bases from J, with 18 bases in between. Germline assignment: CDR1 KGHSH and CDR2 LQKENI. The CDR3 DNA reads TGTGCCAGCTCCCCAGGGACCGGGGGGGTTGAAGCTTTCTTT. Translation gives CASSPGTGGVEAFF.

In DNA form, the CDR3 reads TGTGCCTGGAGTCGCCCCCTAGCGGGGGCGGGCGAGCAGTACTTC. Translating it yields CAWSRPLAGAGEQYF. The chain uses TRBV30 and TRBJ2-7; TRBD2 agrees at 10 bases. The trim removed 2 bases at V and 6 bases at J, leaving 10 bases unmatched. The CDR3 contains 15 residues. Germline V lookup: CDR1 GTSNPN, CDR2 SVGIG (reference sequence).